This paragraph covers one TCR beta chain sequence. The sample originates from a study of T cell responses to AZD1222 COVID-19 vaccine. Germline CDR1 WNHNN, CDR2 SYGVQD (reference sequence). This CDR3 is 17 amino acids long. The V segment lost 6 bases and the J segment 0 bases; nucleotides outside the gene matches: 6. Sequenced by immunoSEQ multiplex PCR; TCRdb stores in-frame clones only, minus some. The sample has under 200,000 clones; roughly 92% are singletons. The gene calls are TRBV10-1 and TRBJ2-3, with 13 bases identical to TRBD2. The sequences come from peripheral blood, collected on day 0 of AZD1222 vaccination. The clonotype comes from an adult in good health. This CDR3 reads CASSDTSGRASTDTQYF. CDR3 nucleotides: TGCGCCAGCAGCGATACTAGCGGGAGGGCCAGCACAGATACGCAGTATTTT.